The T cell receptor (beta chain) described here comes from a study of cytomegalovirus exposure and HLA in healthy donors listed by TCRdb under 2017. Notes on the research overall: An earlier analysis of about 560 of the donors reported 276 Gb of sequence data and approximately 120 million unique TCR beta sequences obtained from roughly 180 million T cells. An early release covering roughly 640 HLA-typed donors comprised about 300 gigabases of sequencing data and around 80 million unique TCR sequences. Of the approximately 400 genotyped donors, over 65% fell in the genetic ancestry cluster associated with self-reported Caucasian donors. The study aimed to test whether signatures of past pathogen exposure could be identified by cataloging public T cell receptors. The T cell repertoires of 670 or so subjects were profiled by immunosequencing and related to cytomegalovirus serostatus. In addition to the first cohort of 650 to 800 subjects, a separate validation cohort of over 90 different subjects was used. The study combined high-throughput TCR immunosequencing, statistical association of individual TCRs with disease status, and machine learning to predict cytomegalovirus infection status. To study patterns of TCR occurrence, a later analysis re-analyzed previously published TCR beta repertoires from 666 donors and added high-resolution HLA genotyping. The later analysis used no new phenotypic data to find candidate immune exposures, relying instead on TCR beta sequences and their occurrence across donors. In an earlier analysis of several hundred of the donors, high-throughput TCR beta sequencing was used to judge whether each TCR beta V gene segment behaved as functional or pseudogenic. Donor age, sex, ethnicity and CMV serostatus were compiled alongside the repertoire data. In a later genetic analysis, genome-wide SNP genotypes for about 60% of the 666 donors were used, and that subset was treated as a discovery cohort. Every discovery cohort repertoire had been produced on one sequencing platform. HLA typing included class I and class II loci at four-digit resolution. Typing coverage differed by locus: A, B, C, DRB1 and DQB1 were typed in roughly 629-630 donors, DQA1 in about 500, DPA1 in around 580, and DPB1 in 472. About five DR-DQ haplotypes were treated as single units for association and clustering because of strong linkage in the cohort. Among some 400 genotyped donors of the cohort, an average of roughly 230,000 unique TCR beta nucleotide sequences was sequenced per donor, of which about 19% were non-productive.

On the study overall, not on this receptor specifically: An earlier analysis of around 500 of the donors showed that most TCR beta V segments appeared in productive rearrangements either about 87% or about 30% of the time, which broadly matched IMGT annotations. A further reported finding was that TCR beta sequences accurately predicted the HLA-A and HLA-B alleles for most subjects in the first cohort. Presence/absence analyses assumed roughly uniform sequencing depth across donors, an assumption that may not hold. Strong co-occurrence of HLA alleles, especially DR and DQ, made assigning TCR associations to individual alleles difficult. The earlier analysis of 587 of the donors excluded over 15 rarely observed V segments, including chromosome 9 orphons, because counts were too low. V-gene and J-gene trimming of TCR beta chains was associated with a missense DCLRE1C variant in a later genetic analysis, and the association was replicated in an independent cohort. Most TCR sequences were observed very rarely across donors, whereas some public TCRs were present in many individuals. In this cohort, only TCR beta chains were sequenced, and detectable features were limited by the absence of alpha or paired-chain data. For the cohort, immune exposure information was limited to CMV serostatus. Compared with equally common non-associated chains, HLA-associated TCR beta chains in a later analysis were more clonally expanded and had lower generation probabilities. According to the authors, the approach could potentially be generalized to other disease states and immunological phenotypes. In a later analysis, 15,000 to 20,000 TCR beta sequences were associated with specific HLA alleles at a false discovery rate of 0.05. A later analysis reported that several top co-occurrence clusters appeared linked to parvovirus B19, influenza, CMV and Epstein-Barr virus. Cytomegalovirus status was reported to be diagnosed by the classifier with high specificity and sensitivity in both the original and validation cohorts. In the study, approximately 160 TCR beta chains were listed as associated with cytomegalovirus. The sequencing pipeline was judged likely to have produced a cluster of highly shared sequence variants as a technical artifact. A few of the identified cytomegalovirus-associated TCR beta chains were confirmed in vitro to be specific for cytomegalovirus antigens. Because the 87-base-pair reads could not distinguish some IMGT-functional V segments, including TRBV6-2 and TRBV6-3, those segments were excluded. According to a later analysis, most CMV-associated TCR beta chains appeared to be HLA-restricted, and the HLA associations seemed to be driven largely by CMV exposure. A later analysis found that TCR association rates varied across HLA loci, with DRB1 alleles showing the most associated TCRs and HLA-C alleles the fewest. Because HLA typing was unavailable for some donors at each locus, only the typed subset was used in association tests. Correlated functional status among segregating V segments might reflect linkage disequilibrium, but an unknown experimental factor could not be ruled out. In a later genetic analysis, fewer N-insertions in productive TCRs were reported among donors in an Asian-associated ancestry cluster than the roughly 700-donor mean.

Libraries were constructed by the immunoSEQ multiplex PCR assay. For the multiplex PCR, a mixture combining 60 forward primers for TCR Vbeta segments and 13 reverse primers for TCR Jbeta segments was used. Amplification of the CDR3 region of rearranged TCR beta genes was performed with a multiplex PCR assay on genomic DNA. Amplified TCR beta libraries were sequenced as 87-base-pair reads on the Illumina HiSeq System. Regarding the original processing steps: A later analysis tallied 80 million to 95 million unique TCR beta chains across the 666 repertoires, and about 12 million of those chains were shared by two or more donors. Raw reads were error-corrected and collapsed into unique sequences with a nearest-neighbor algorithm that merged closely related sequences to remove PCR and sequencing errors. Alignment of CDR3 sequences to IMGT reference sequences was used to assign V, D and J gene segments. For a sequence to be retained, at least a six-nucleotide match to both a V gene segment and a J gene segment was required. Rearrangements were classified as productive when the CDR3 lacked stop codons and remained in frame with V and J, and all other rearrangements were classified as non-productive. CDR3 was defined according to IMGT convention as the region running from the second conserved V-encoded cysteine to the conserved J-encoded phenylalanine. The earlier analysis of 587 of the donors excluded any sequence lacking an unambiguous match to a single V gene segment. In an earlier analysis of 450 to 700 of the donors, V segments were called functional above 56.7% productive rearrangements and were called segregating when the between-donor standard deviation exceeded 5%. A statistical classification framework was developed to diagnose cytomegalovirus status using the catalog of TCR beta chain sequences. A later analysis assigned V and J genes by comparing TCR nucleotide sequences with IMGT/GENE-DB human TR gene sequences. The TCRdist pipeline was used in a later analysis to assign CDR3 sequences and most-parsimonious VDJ recombination scenarios. In a later analysis, each TCR beta chain was defined by its CDR3 amino acid sequence together with its V-gene family, and reads lacking a unique V-gene family were excluded. In a later analysis, nearly 600 highly shared, low-generation-probability nucleotide sequences were removed to address suspected cross-contamination and a sequencing artifact. In a later analysis, a clonal expansion index was calculated for each public chain from normalized within-repertoire ranks of inferred template counts. In a later analysis, generation probabilities were computed using a VDJ recombination model fitted to out-of-frame rearrangements, and the results were checked against IGoR. A later analysis scored TCR-TCR, TCR-HLA and TCR-CMV co-occurrence with hypergeometric tests, applying a repertoire-size bias correction to TCR pairs. False discovery rates were estimated in a later analysis by permuting HLA or CMV assignments 20 times. In a later analysis, co-occurring TCRs were grouped using DBSCAN, and TCRdist sequence similarity was added for clustering within HLA-allele-positive subsets. Repertoires with fewer than 30,000 or more than 120,000 public chains, plus five repertoires with anomalous nucleotide sharing, were excluded from co-occurrence clustering. As stored in TCRdb, this immuneACCESS dataset retains in-frame rearrangements with V and J assigned. A fraction of the clones does not appear; measured against another copy, unresolved V genes explain less than half of the discrepancy, and the remainder lacks a known reason. The DNA was the basis for D and trimming; V, J and clone size are from that table. The sample data list some 120,000 clones, and 60% to 85% of these were observed just once. Of the sample, roughly 2.5% is held by the ten largest clones.

According to the germline V gene (reference sequence), CDR1 reads MNHNY and CDR2 reads SVGAGI. V loses 0 bases of germline sequence and J loses 6 bases, and the interval between the two ends is 12 bases. From cysteine to phenylalanine, the CDR3 is 14 amino acids long. The retained sequence is limited to the CDR3, 42 bases, with the frame set at the first base. This clone was found a few times. The target of this receptor is not known. No base quality information exists; no much larger clone differs at one position. The cohort consisted of more than 650 healthy bone marrow donors. At the time of sampling, all cohort members were nominally healthy, though unrecorded immune exposures were likely present. The donor tested CMV seronegative and was one of the 352 seronegative cohort members. A peripheral blood sample was provided by each donor, and peripheral blood mononuclear cells were used for TCR beta sequencing. Genomic DNA was extracted from the blood cell samples with the Qiagen DNeasy Blood Extraction Kit.

The sample comprised PBMCs. The rearranged segments are TRBV6-6 and TRBJ2-7; 6 matching bases give a weak D call of TRBD2. This clonotype originated in a female donor in good health and CMV-seronegative. The DNA sequence follows: TGTGCCAGCAGTTACTCCGGGACTCCTACCGAGCAGTACTTC. Its translation is CASSYSGTPTEQYF.